One sample yielded the 21 T cell receptor beta chains listed below, sequenced in a study of glioma-infiltrating T cells. Using RNA template, CDR3s of TCR alpha and beta were amplified with iRepertoire arm-PCR. Each CDR3 protein is one row after TCRdb ran MiXCR on the multiplex PCR reads. The table includes fewer than 200,000 distinct CDR3 sequences, approximately 30% detected once. The specimen sequenced was glioma tissue, nonneoplastic brain tissue, or PBMCs (not recorded which). The receptors come from a human donor with low-grade glioma or glioblastoma, undergoing nonglioma brain surgery, or in good health (not recorded which).

This clonotype was observed many times. This chain joins TRBV3-1 and TRBJ2-7; 11 bases map to TRBD2. V shed 4 bases and J 2 bases; nucleotides not matched to a gene: 4. Germline CDR1 reads LGHDT; CDR2 reads YNNKEL (reference sequence). The CDR3 consists of 15 residues. The CDR3 bases are TGTGCCAGCAGCCTGGGACTAGCGGAAGCCTACGAGCAGTACTTC. Its translation: CASSLGLAEAYEQYF.

This clonotype was picked up many times. This rearrangement joins TRBV6-1 to TRBJ2-1, with 9 bases identical to TRBD2. V shed 6 bases and J 1 base; nucleotides not matched to a gene: 13. The V gene's germline CDR1 is MNHNS and CDR2 SASEGT. The length of the CDR3 is 18 residues. The CDR3 here is CASRSHFPSGNSYNEQFF. The DNA of the CDR3 is TGTGCCAGCAGATCCCACTTCCCTAGCGGGAATTCCTACAATGAGCAGTTCTTC.

This clonotype was detected many times. The V gene is TRBV6-2 or TRBV6-3, the J gene TRBJ1-1; tentatively, D is TRBD1 (6 bases). The CDR3 runs to 17 residues. CDR1 is MNHEY, CDR2 SVGEGT, per germline. V was pared by 7 bases and J by 3 bases, with 24 bases between. Written as DNA, the CDR3 is TGTGCCAGCACCCACCTTAGGGTGACTCCAGGGGACACTGAAGCTTTCTTT. As protein: CASTHLRVTPGDTEAFF.

The rearrangement uses TRBV7-9 and TRBJ2-1; 8 bases are a match to TRBD2. J lost 2 bases, V lost 5 bases, and 11 bases had no gene match. Looked up from germline, CDR1 is SEHNR and CDR2 is FQNEAQ (reference sequence). The CDR3 length is 17 residues. The CDR3 sequence: CASSPLRSGSPYNEQFF. The DNA for the CDR3 is TGTGCCAGCAGCCCACTCCGAAGCGGGAGCCCCTACAATGAGCAGTTCTTC.

Many counts were recorded for this clonotype. This chain links TRBV7-2 with TRBJ2-7, with TRBD2 matching 11 bases. CDR3 length: 17 amino acids. Germline CDR1 is SGHTA and CDR2 is FQGNSA. The ends lost 1 base at V and 6 bases at J; junction bases unmatched: 11. In DNA, the CDR3 is TGTGCCAGCAGCTTAGTCGGGCTAGCGGGAGGACAGCGCGAGCAGTACTTC. It codes for CASSLVGLAGGQREQYF.

This clonotype was counted at least ten times. The chain links TRBV7-3 to TRBJ2-6; TRBD2 might be the D (6 bases). Trimming pared 2 bases from V and 0 bases from J, leaving 17 bases between. CDR3 length: 19 amino acids. Germline assignment: CDR1 SGHTA and CDR2 FQGTGA. CDR3 DNA: TGTGCCAGCAGCTTAGAAGGGACTGCCTACGCCTCTGGGGCCAACGTCCTGACTTTC. Protein: CASSLEGTAYASGANVLTF.

In this sample, this clonotype turned up many times. This rearrangement joins TRBV7-9 to TRBJ1-1, with D tentatively TRBD1 (6 bases). Germline assignment: CDR1 SEHNR and CDR2 FQNEAQ (reference sequence). The V gene lost 5 bases and the J gene lost 0 bases, with 19 bases spanning the gap. There are 17 residues in the CDR3. CDR3 nucleotide sequence: TGTGCCAGCAGCCAAGGGACAAACATACTCATGAACACTGAAGCTTTCTTT. It codes for CASSQGTNILMNTEAFF.

On this clonotype: Given a much more abundant clone one base away, this may be a read error. The V call is TRBV9, the J call TRBJ2-3; TRBD1 is a possible D gene (6 bases). V lost 4 bases to trimming and J lost 2 bases, with 14 bases between them. The germline V gene has CDR1 SGDLS and CDR2 YYNGEE. The CDR3 has 15 residues. The CDR3: CASSPGGFVTDTQYF. The DNA of the CDR3 is TGTGCCAGCAGCCCTGGGGGCTTCGTCACAGATACGCAGTATTTT. The full variable domain, its missing parts supplied by reference TRBV9 and TRBJ2-3, is DSGVTQTPKHLITATGQRVTLRCSPRSGDLSVYWYQQSLDQGLQFLIQYYNGEERAKGNILERFSAQQFPDLHSELNLSSLELGDSALYFCASSPGGFVTDTQYFGPGTRLTVL.

This clonotype was counted many times. The chain combines TRBV6-1 with TRBJ2-7; no clear D. Between the trimmed V and J ends, which lost 8 bases and 6 bases, there was a span of 11 bases. This CDR3 has 11 residues. Looked up from germline, CDR1 is MNHNS and CDR2 is SASEGT. The CDR3 region is CASAGESEQYF. The CDR3 DNA reads as TGTGCCAGCGCTGGCGAGAGCGAGCAGTACTTC.

In its sample, this clonotype was seen a few times. This rearrangement joins TRBV19 to TRBJ2-4; D unresolved. V lost 6 bases and J lost 0, with 12 bases in between. The CDR3 has 15 amino acids. Germline values: CDR1 LNHDA, CDR2 SQIVND (reference sequence). The CDR3 region is CASSIEDVAKNIQYF. The CDR3 nucleotides read TGTGCCAGTAGCATTGAAGACGTAGCCAAAAACATTCAGTACTTC. Complete variable domain (other parts from reference TRBV19 and TRBJ2-4): DGGITQSPKYLFRKEGQNVTLSCEQNLNHDAMYWYRQDPGQGLRLIYYSQIVNDFQKGDIAEGYSVSREKKESFPLTVTSAQKNPTAFYLCASSIEDVAKNIQYFGAGTRLSVL.

This clonotype occurred many times. The chain joins TRBV7-2 to TRBJ1-5; 8 nucleotides line up with TRBD1. CDR3 size: 15 residues. The germline V gene encodes CDR1 SGHTA and CDR2 FQGNSA. The V segment lost 5 bases and the J segment 4 bases; nucleotides outside the gene matches: 7. In DNA, the CDR3 is TGTGCCAGCAGCCGACAGGGGACGAGTAATCAGCCCCAGCATTTT. Its protein is CASSRQGTSNQPQHF.

Turning to this clonotype: Mismatch with germline at one junction end may stem from a read error. The CDR3 sequence is CASSPPGLAGYNEQLF. The CDR3 DNA is TGTGCCAGCAGCCCCCCGGGACTAGCGGGGTACAATGAGCAGTTATTC. J is TRBJ2-1 and V is TRBV7-6; 13 bases align to TRBD2. CDR3 length: 16 residues. Germline CDR1 and CDR2: SGHVS and FNYEAQ.

The chain combines TRBV2 with TRBJ2-3; 9 bases are shared with TRBD2. Germline V CDR1 and CDR2: SNHLY, FYNNEI. After removal of 5 bases from V and 0 bases from J, the junction contained 12 bases not matched to a gene. The CDR3 runs 18 residues. CDR3: CASSPLLRTSVSTDTQYF. CDR3 bases: TGTGCCAGCAGTCCCCTCCTTCGGACTAGCGTGAGCACAGATACGCAGTATTTT.

The sample holds many counts of this clonotype. V usage is TRBV4-2 and J usage is TRBJ2-1; D uncertain. The CDR3 sequence is 11 residues long. In germline, CDR1 is LGHNA, CDR2 YNFKEQ. V dropped 0 bases and J dropped 8 bases, with 2 bases sitting between them. The CDR3 DNA reads as TGTGCCAGCAGCCAAGAATATGAGCAGTTCTTC. Amino acid sequence: CASSQEYEQFF.

The CDR3 DNA follows: TGCGCCAGCAGCCAACCACCCTTGGGGAATTCACCCCTCCACTTT. Translated, it gives CASSQPPLGNSPLHF. The gene calls are TRBV4-1 and TRBJ1-6; D uncertain. This CDR3 is 15 amino acids long. CDR1 MGHRA and CDR2 YSYEKL come from the germline V gene. V gave up 2 bases and J gave up 7 bases, with 12 bases separating them.

This rearrangement joins TRBV28 to TRBJ2-5; 9 bases agree with TRBD1. Looked up from germline, CDR1 is MDHEN and CDR2 is SYDVKM. CDR3 size: 14 residues. Unmatched junction bases numbered 9, after V lost 6 bases and J lost 7 bases. The CDR3 nucleotides are TGTGCCAGCAGACCCGACAGGGGGATGGGGACCCAGTACTTC. Its protein product is CASRPDRGMGTQYF. The full variable domain, in which reference TRBV28 and TRBJ2-5 provide the parts outside the CDR3, is DVKVTQSSRYLVKRTGEKVFLECVQDMDHENMFWYRQDPGLGLRLIYFSYDVKMKEKGDIPEGYSVSREKKERFSLILESASTNQTSMYLCASRPDRGMGTQYFGPGTRLLVL.

This clonotype was seen more than once but under ten times. The chain employs TRBV12-3 or TRBV12-4 and TRBJ1-5; maybe TRBD1 (5 bases). There are 15 residues in the CDR3. V was pared by 0 bases and J by 2 bases, with 8 bases between. The DNA of the CDR3 is TGTGCCAGCAGTTTAGCGGGACGGGGCAATCAGCCCCAGCATTTT. The encoded protein is CASSLAGRGNQPQHF.

This clonotype was recorded many times. This rearrangement joins TRBV7-3 to TRBJ2-3, with 15 bases that match TRBD2. CDR3 length: 17 residues. The V segment lost 5 bases and the J segment 2 bases; nucleotides outside the gene matches: 5. In germline, CDR1 is SGHTA, CDR2 FQGTGA. The CDR3 region is CASSPGLAGGNTDTQYF. The CDR3 region has the DNA TGTGCCAGCAGCCCTGGACTAGCGGGAGGGAACACAGATACGCAGTATTTT.

As concerns this clonotype: A much larger clone is a single base away; this may be a read error. The rearrangement uses TRBV28 and TRBJ1-2; D uncertain. V lost 2 bases, J lost 8 bases, and 15 bases lay in between. Germline loops: CDR1 MDHEN, CDR2 SYDVKM. The length of the CDR3 is 14 residues. The CDR3 loop reads CASSLPFSLRGYTF. CDR3 DNA: TGTGCCAGCAGTTTACCCTTCTCTTTACGGGGCTACACCTTC.

As to this clonotype: This is likely a read error, given that the CDR3 carries no conserved phenylalanine or tryptophan at its end. The chain couples TRBV6-2 or TRBV6-3 to TRBJ2-7, with 11 bases lining up with TRBD2. CDR3 length: 16 amino acids. CDR1 and CDR2 from the germline V gene are MNHEY and SVGEGT. After removal of 6 bases from V and 3 bases from J, the junction contained 10 bases not matched to a gene. This CDR3 reads CASRSLTSGTYYEQYL. CDR3 bases: TGTGCCAGCAGAAGCCTGACTAGCGGGACATACTACGAGCAGTACTTA.

This clonotype has a count of ten or more. This chain connects TRBV18 to TRBJ1-1; D unresolved. Germline V lookup: CDR1 KGHSH, CDR2 LQKENI. Trimming took 3 bases from V and 0 from J, leaving 5 bases between them. The CDR3 consists of 13 residues. CDR3: CASSPTLNTEAFF. DNA for the CDR3: TGTGCCAGCTCACCTACCCTGAACACTGAAGCTTTCTTT. Full variable domain (rest looked up from reference TRBV18 and TRBJ1-1): NAGVMQNPRHLVRRRGQEARLRCSPMKGHSHVYWYRQLPEEGLKFMVYLQKENIIDESGMPKERFSAEFPKEGPSILRIQQVVRGDSAAYFCASSPTLNTEAFFGQGTRLTVV.